These 10 T cell receptor beta chains came from one sample sequenced in a study of shared clonotypes between healthy human individuals. Naive CD8 populations comprised CD45RO-negative cells positively selected for CCR7, excluding terminally differentiated effector memory CD45RA+ cells. The data were produced by immunoSEQ multiplex PCR, yet TCRdb's version contains in-frame clones alone and is incomplete. The profile shows about 2,200,000 clones, about 92% of them singletons. Material: naive CD8+ T cells from PBMCs. These receptors were taken from a man between 18 and 29 years old in good health. Some clones in this sample may be carry-over from other donors' samples.

CDR3 sequence reads: CAIRRLDGQPYEQFF. The CDR3 DNA reads as TGTGCCATCAGACGACTGGATGGACAGCCCTATGAGCAGTTCTTC. The gene calls are TRBV10-3 and TRBJ2-1, with D possibly TRBD1 on 6 matching bases. The germline V gene encodes CDR1 ENHRY and CDR2 SYGVKD. This CDR3 spans 15 amino acids. The V end was cut by 6 bases, the J end by 8 bases, with 20 bases between.

About this clone itself: Other DNA sequences of this sample code for an identical CDR3. The rearrangement links TRBV27 to TRBJ2-7, with 8 bases identical to TRBD1. Germline CDR1 reads MNHEY; CDR2 reads SMNVEV (reference sequence). Trimming took 6 bases from V and 3 from J; bases not matched to a gene: 7. The CDR3 has 14 residues. In DNA, the CDR3 is TGTGCCAGCAGCCTGGACAGGGCTAACTACGAGCAGTACTTC. It codes for CASSLDRANYEQYF.

The genes are TRBV19 and TRBJ2-2; 9 nucleotides align to TRBD1. This CDR3 contains 15 residues. Germline V lookup: CDR1 LNHDA, CDR2 SQIVND (reference sequence). V lost 7 bases to trimming and J lost 6 bases; unmatched junction nucleotides: 9. The chain's CDR3 is CASTRLGQGAGELFF. CDR3 nucleotides: TGTGCCAGTACCCGATTGGGACAGGGAGCCGGGGAGCTGTTTTTT.

V and J are TRBV5-8 and TRBJ1-1, with 7 bases matching TRBD1. Germline CDR1 SGHTS, CDR2 YDEGEE. J lost 4 bases, V lost 4 bases, and 4 bases had no gene match. The CDR3 is made up of 13 amino acids. In DNA form, the CDR3 reads TGTGCCAGCAGCCCCTCAGGGGGCACTGAAGCTTTCTTT. This translates into CASSPSGGTEAFF.

This chain links TRBV5-4 with TRBJ2-1, with a possible D match to TRBD2 (6 bases). V was trimmed by 2 bases and J by 10 bases, leaving 13 bases between them. The germline CDR1 and CDR2 sequences are SGHNT and YYREEE (reference sequence). This CDR3 has 13 residues. The chain's CDR3 is CASSFFSGLEQFF. The DNA for the CDR3 is TGTGCCAGCAGCTTTTTTAGCGGCTTAGAGCAGTTCTTC. Full variable domain (remainder filled in from reference TRBV5-4 and TRBJ2-1): ETGVTQSPTHLIKTRGQQVTLRCSSQSGHNTVSWYQQALGQGPQFIFQYYREEENGRGNFPPRFSGLQFPNYSSELNVNALELDDSALYLCASSFFSGLEQFFGPGTRLTVL.

The chain couples TRBV7-3 to TRBJ2-1; 12 bases agree with TRBD2. The CDR3 runs 17 residues. Germline V CDR1 and CDR2: SGHTA, FQGTGA. V dropped 2 bases and J dropped 7; count of bases not matched to a gene: 9. The CDR3 DNA reads TGTGCCAGCAGCTTAGCTAGCGGGAGGGCCAGGGAGAATGAGCAGTTCTTC. Translation gives CASSLASGRARENEQFF.

The chain combines TRBV29-1 with TRBJ1-1, with D uncertain. Germline V gene sequence: CDR1 SQVTM, CDR2 ANQGSEA. The CDR3 consists of 10 residues. The CDR3 DNA reads as TGCAGTCACGGGGAAACTGAAGCTTTCTTT. Residues: CSHGETEAFF.

This clone was seen just once. The rearrangement links TRBV5-1 to TRBJ2-7, with 7 bases lining up with TRBD1. After removal of 4 bases from V and 0 bases from J, the junction contained 13 bases not matched to a gene. Germline assignment: CDR1 SGHRS and CDR2 YFSETQ. This CDR3 has 17 residues. CDR3: CASSRGVQGNPSYEQYF. The DNA for the CDR3 is TGCGCCAGCAGCCGGGGCGTACAGGGGAACCCCTCCTACGAGCAGTACTTC.

The chain combines TRBV11-2 with TRBJ2-2, with TRBD1 matching 8 bases. Germline values: CDR1 SGHAT, CDR2 FQNNGV. This CDR3 is 18 amino acids long. V lost 4 bases to trimming and J lost 5 bases; unmatched junction nucleotides: 15. CDR3 bases: TGTGCCAGCAGCTCAAGGACAGGGAGTATGGTTCGAACCGGGGAGCTGTTTTTT. Translating it yields CASSSRTGSMVRTGELFF. The full variable domain, with the rest looked up from reference TRBV11-2 and TRBJ2-2, is EAGVAQSPRYKIIEKRQSVAFWCNPISGHATLYWYQQILGQGPKLLIQFQNNGVVDDSQLPKDRFSAERLKGVDSTLKIQPAKLEDSAVYLCASSSRTGSMVRTGELFFGEGSRLTVL.

The chain combines TRBV30 with TRBJ2-7, with D tentatively TRBD2 (6 bases). The CDR3 is 11 residues long. Germline V gene lookup returns CDR1 GTSNPN and CDR2 SVGIG (reference sequence). V was trimmed by 5 bases and J by 9 bases, leaving 14 bases between them. The CDR3 sequence: CAWGPGAAQYF. In DNA form, the CDR3 reads TGTGCCTGGGGTCCGGGAGCGGCGCAGTACTTC.